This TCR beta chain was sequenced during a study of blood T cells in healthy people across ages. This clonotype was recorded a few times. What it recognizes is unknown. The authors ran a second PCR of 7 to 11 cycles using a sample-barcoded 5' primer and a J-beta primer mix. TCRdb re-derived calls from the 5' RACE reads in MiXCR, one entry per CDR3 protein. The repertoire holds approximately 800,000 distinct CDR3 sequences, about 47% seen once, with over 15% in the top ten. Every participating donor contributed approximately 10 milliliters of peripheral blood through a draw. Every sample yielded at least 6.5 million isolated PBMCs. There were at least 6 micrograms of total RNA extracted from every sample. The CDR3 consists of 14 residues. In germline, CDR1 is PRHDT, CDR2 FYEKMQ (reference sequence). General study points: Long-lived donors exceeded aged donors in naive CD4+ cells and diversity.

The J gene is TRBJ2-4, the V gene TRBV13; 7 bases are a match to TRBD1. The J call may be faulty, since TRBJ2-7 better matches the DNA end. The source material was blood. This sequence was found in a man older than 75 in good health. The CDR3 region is CASSLTGVPYEQYF. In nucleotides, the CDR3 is TGTGCCAGCAGCCTCACAGGGGTTCCCTACGAGCAGTACTTC.